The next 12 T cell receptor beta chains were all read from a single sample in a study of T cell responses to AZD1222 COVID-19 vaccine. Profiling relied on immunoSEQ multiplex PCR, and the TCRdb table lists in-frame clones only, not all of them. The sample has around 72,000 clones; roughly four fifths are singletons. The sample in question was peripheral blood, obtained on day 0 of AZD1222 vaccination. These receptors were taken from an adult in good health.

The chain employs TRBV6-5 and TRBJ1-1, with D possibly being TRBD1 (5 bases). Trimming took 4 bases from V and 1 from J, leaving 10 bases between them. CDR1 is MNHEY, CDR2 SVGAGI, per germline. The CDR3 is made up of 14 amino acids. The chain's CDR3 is CASSWGRGNTEAFF. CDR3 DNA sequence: TGTGCCAGCAGTTGGGGACGGGGGAACACTGAAGCTTTCTTT.

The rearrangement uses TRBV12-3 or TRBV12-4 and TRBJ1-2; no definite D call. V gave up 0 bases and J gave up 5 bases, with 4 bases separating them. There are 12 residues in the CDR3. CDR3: CASSLAEYGYTF. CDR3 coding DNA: TGTGCCAGCAGTTTAGCGGAGTATGGCTACACCTTC.

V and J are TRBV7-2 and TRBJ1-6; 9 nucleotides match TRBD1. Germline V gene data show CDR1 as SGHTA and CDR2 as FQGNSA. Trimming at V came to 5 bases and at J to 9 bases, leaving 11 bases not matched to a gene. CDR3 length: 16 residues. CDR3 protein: CASSLQGTGGISPLHF. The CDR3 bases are TGTGCCAGCAGCCTTCAAGGAACAGGGGGCATTTCACCCCTCCACTTT.

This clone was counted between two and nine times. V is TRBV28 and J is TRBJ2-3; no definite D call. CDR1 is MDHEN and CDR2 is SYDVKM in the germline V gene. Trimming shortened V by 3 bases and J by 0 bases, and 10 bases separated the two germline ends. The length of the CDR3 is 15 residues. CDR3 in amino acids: CASSLWAESTDTQYF. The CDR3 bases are TGTGCCAGCAGTTTGTGGGCAGAGAGCACAGATACGCAGTATTTT.

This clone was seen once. The CDR3 reads CASSEGTAISYEQYF. The CDR3 DNA reads TGTGCCAGCAGTGAAGGGACAGCAATATCCTACGAGCAGTACTTC. The chain links TRBV6-1 to TRBJ2-7, with D maybe TRBD1 (6 bases). The CDR3 is 15 residues long. Germline V gene sequence: CDR1 MNHNS, CDR2 SASEGT. Trimming took 1 base from V and 1 from J, leaving 11 bases between them.

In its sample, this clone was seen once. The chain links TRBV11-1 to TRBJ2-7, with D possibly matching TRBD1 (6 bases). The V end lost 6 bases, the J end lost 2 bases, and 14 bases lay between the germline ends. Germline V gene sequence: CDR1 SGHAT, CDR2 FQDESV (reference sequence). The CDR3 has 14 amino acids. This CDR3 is CASRGGHETYEQYF. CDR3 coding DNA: TGTGCCAGCAGAGGGGGACACGAAACCTACGAGCAGTACTTC.

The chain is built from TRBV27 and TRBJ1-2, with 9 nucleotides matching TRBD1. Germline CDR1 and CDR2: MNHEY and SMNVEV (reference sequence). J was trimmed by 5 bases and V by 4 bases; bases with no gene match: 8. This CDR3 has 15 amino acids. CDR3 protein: CASSSLGTGSYGYTF. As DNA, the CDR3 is TGTGCCAGCAGTTCCCTGGGGACAGGGAGTTATGGCTACACCTTC.

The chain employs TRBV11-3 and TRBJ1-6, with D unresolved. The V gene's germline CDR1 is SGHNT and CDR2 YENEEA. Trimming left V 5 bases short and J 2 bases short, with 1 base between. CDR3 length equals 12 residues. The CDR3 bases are TGTGCCAGCAGCCCCTATAATTCACCCCTCCACTTT. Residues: CASSPYNSPLHF.

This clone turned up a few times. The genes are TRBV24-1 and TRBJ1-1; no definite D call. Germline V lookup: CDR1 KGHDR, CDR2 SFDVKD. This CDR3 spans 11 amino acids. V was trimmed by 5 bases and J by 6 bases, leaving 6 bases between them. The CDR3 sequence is CATSGGAEAFF. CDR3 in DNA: TGTGCCACCAGTGGAGGCGCTGAAGCTTTCTTT.

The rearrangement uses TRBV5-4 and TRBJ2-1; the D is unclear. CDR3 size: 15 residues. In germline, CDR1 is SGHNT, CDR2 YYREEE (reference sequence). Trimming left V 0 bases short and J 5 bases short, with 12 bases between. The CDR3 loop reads CASSLDGSRDNEQFF. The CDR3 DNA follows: TGTGCCAGCAGCTTGGATGGATCCAGAGACAATGAGCAGTTCTTC.

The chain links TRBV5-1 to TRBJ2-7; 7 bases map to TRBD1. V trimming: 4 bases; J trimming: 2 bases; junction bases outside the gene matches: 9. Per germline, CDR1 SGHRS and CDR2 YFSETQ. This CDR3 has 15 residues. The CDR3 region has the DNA TGCGCCAGCAGCAGGTCGGGACAGCGTGCCTACGAGCAGTACTTC. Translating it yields CASSRSGQRAYEQYF.

CDR3 protein: CASSPHRGQETQYF. The CDR3 DNA is TGTGCCAGCAGTCCACATCGAGGCCAAGAGACCCAGTACTTC. This chain links TRBV11-3 with TRBJ2-5; D unclear. Trimming took off 6 bases at V and 1 base at J, with 12 bases between the two ends. Germline CDR1 reads SGHNT; CDR2 reads YENEEA. The CDR3 has 14 residues.